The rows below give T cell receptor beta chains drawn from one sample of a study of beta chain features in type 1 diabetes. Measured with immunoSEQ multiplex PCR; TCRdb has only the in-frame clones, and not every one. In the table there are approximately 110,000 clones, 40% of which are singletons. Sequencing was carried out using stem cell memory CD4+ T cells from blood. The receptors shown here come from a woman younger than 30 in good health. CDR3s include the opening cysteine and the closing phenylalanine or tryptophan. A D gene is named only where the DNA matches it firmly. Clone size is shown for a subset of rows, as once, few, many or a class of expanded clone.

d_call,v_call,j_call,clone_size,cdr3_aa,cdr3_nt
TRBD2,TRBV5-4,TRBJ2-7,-,CASRQLAGGREQYF,TGTGCCAGCAGACAACTAGCGGGAGGGCGCGAGCAGTACTTC
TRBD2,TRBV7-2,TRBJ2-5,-,CASSLVGLAGETQYF,TGTGCCAGCAGCTTAGTGGGACTAGCGGGAGAGACCCAGTACTTC
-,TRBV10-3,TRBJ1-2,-,CAISEASTNYGYTF,TGTGCCATCAGTGAGGCGTCCACGAACTATGGCTACACCTTC
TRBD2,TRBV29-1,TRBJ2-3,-,CSVEFGRAGDTQYF,TGCAGCGTTGAATTCGGGAGGGCCGGGGATACGCAGTATTTT
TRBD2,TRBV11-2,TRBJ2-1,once,CASRSVREGHNEQFF,TGTGCCAGCAGATCTGTGCGGGAGGGCCACAATGAGCAGTTCTTC
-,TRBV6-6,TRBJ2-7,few,CASRTGIGSSYEQYF,TGTGCCAGCAGAACAGGGATTGGAAGCTCCTACGAGCAGTACTTC
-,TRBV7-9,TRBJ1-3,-,CASSLTTANGNTIYF,TGTGCCAGCAGCTTAACGACTGCAAATGGAAACACCATATATTTT
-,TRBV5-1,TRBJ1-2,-,CASSLNRDGYTF,TGCGCCAGCAGCTTAAACAGGGACGGCTACACCTTC
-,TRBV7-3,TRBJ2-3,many,CASSFGGTQYF,TGTGCCAGCAGCTTCGGAGGGACGCAGTATTTT
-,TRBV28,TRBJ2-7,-,CASSFWVGEQYF,TGTGCCAGCAGTTTTTGGGTCGGGGAGCAGTACTTC
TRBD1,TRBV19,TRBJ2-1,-,CASSRTGTGGLNEQFF,TGTGCCAGTAGTAGAACCGGGACAGGGGGCTTAAATGAGCAGTTCTTC
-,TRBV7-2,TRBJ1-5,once,CASSDGAGYQPQHF,TGTGCCAGCAGCGATGGGGCAGGGTATCAGCCCCAGCATTTT
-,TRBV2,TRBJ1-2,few,CASGGVRSYGYTF,TGTGCCAGCGGCGGTGTCCGCTCCTATGGCTACACCTTC
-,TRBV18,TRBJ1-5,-,CASSPGQGGQPQHF,TGTGCCAGCTCACCAGGGCAGGGTGGCCAGCCCCAGCATTTT
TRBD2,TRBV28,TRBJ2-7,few,CASRRERGQTYEQYF,TGTGCCAGCAGACGCGAGCGGGGCCAGACCTACGAGCAGTACTTC
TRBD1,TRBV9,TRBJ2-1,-,CASSVGTGLLNEQFF,TGTGCCAGCAGCGTTGGGACAGGGCTCCTCAATGAGCAGTTCTTC
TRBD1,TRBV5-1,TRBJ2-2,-,CASSTGQGASNTGELFF,TGCGCCAGCAGCACTGGACAGGGGGCCTCGAACACCGGGGAGCTGTTTTTT
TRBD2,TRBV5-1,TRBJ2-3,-,CASSQGLAGRPRYTQYF,TGCGCCAGCAGCCAGGGACTAGCGGGACGTCCCCGATATACGCAGTATTTT
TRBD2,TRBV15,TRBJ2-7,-,CATSRRLAASYEQYF,TGTGCCACCAGCAGGAGACTAGCGGCCTCCTACGAGCAGTACTTC
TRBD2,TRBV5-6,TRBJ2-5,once,CASSSLAGEETQYF,TGTGCCAGCAGCTCACTAGCGGGAGAAGAGACCCAGTACTTC
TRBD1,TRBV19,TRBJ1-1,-,CASSYKRGHTEAFF,TGTGCCAGTAGTTATAAGAGGGGGCACACTGAAGCTTTCTTT
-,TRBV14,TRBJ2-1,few,CASSQVNPIYNEQFF,TGTGCCAGCAGCCAAGTAAATCCTATTTACAATGAGCAGTTCTTC
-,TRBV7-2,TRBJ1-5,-,CASSPDGNQPQHF,TGTGCCAGCAGCCCCGACGGGAATCAGCCCCAGCATTTT
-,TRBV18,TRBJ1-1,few,CASSPPGRVMNTEAFF,TGTGCCAGCTCACCACCAGGCAGGGTTATGAACACTGAAGCTTTCTTT
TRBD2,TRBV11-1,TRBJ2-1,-,CASSLDRELAYNEQFF,TGTGCCAGCAGCTTAGATAGGGAACTAGCGTACAATGAGCAGTTCTTC
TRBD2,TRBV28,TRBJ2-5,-,CASSTRLAGEETQYF,TGTGCCAGCAGTACCCGACTAGCGGGCGAAGAGACCCAGTACTTC
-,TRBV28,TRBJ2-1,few,CASIKDRQVNEQFF,TGTGCCAGCATTAAGGACAGACAGGTCAATGAGCAGTTCTTC
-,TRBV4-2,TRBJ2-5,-,CASSQRGTQYF,TGTGCCAGCAGCCAACGGGGGACCCAGTACTTC
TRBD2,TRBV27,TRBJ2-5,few,CASSLSLGGAETQYF,TGTGCCAGCAGTTTATCCCTCGGGGGGGCGGAGACCCAGTACTTC
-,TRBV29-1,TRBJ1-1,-,CSVWTEFMNTEAFF,TGCAGCGTTTGGACAGAGTTCATGAACACTGAAGCTTTCTTT
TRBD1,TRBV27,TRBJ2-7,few,CASSLDRVAHEQYF,TGTGCCAGCAGTCTAGACAGGGTTGCCCACGAGCAGTACTTC
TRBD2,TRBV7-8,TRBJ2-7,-,CASSLALLAGDSYEQYF,TGTGCCAGCAGCTTAGCGTTGCTAGCGGGAGACTCCTACGAGCAGTACTTC
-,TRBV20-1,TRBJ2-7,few,CSARVTYEQYF,TGCAGTGCTAGAGTTACCTACGAGCAGTACTTC